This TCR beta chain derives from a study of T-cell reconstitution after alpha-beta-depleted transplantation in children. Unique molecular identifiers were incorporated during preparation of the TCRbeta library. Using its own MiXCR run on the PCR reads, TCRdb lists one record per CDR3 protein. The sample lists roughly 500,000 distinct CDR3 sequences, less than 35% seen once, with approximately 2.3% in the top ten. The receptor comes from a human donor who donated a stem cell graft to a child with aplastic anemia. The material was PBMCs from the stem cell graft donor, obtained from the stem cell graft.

This CDR3 reads CASSAGSAYNEQFF. CDR3 DNA sequence: TGCGCCAGCAGCGCGGGATCGGCCTACAATGAGCAGTTCTTC. This sequence joins TRBV5-1 and TRBJ2-1; D is perhaps TRBD2 (6 bases). Germline V lookup: CDR1 SGHRS, CDR2 YFSETQ. The germline V and J ends were trimmed by 4 bases and 2 bases, with 10 bases remaining between them. The CDR3 has 14 amino acids.